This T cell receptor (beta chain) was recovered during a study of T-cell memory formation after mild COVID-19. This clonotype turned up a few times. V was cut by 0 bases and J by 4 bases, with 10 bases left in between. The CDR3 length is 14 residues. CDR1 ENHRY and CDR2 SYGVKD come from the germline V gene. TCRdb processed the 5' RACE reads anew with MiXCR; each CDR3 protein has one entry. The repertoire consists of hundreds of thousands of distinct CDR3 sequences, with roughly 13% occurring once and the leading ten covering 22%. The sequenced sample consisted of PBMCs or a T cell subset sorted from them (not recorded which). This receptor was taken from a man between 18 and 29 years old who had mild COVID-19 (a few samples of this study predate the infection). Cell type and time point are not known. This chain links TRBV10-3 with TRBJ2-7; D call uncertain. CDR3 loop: CAISESSRPYEQYF. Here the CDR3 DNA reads TGTGCCATCAGTGAGTCATCACGGCCTTACGAGCAGTACTTC.